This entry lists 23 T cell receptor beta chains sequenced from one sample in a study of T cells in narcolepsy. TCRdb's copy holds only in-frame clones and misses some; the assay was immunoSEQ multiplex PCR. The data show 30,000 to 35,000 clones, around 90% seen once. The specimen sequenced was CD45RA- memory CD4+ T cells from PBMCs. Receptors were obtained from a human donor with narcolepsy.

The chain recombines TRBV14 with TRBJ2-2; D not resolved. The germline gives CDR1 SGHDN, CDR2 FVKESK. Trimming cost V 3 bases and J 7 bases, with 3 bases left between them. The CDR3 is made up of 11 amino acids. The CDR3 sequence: CASSQGGELFF. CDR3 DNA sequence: TGTGCCAGCAGCCAGGGCGGGGAGCTGTTTTTT.

This CDR3 is CASSKPGQGAWETQYF. As DNA, the CDR3 is TGTGCCAGCAGCAAACCGGGACAGGGGGCGTGGGAGACCCAGTACTTC. The J gene is TRBJ2-5, the V gene TRBV5-6; 12 bases match TRBD1. The CDR3 sequence is 16 residues long. CDR1 is SGHDT, CDR2 YYEEEE, per germline. The V segment lost 4 bases and the J segment 5 bases; nucleotides outside the gene matches: 9. The full variable domain, in which reference TRBV5-6 and TRBJ2-5 provide the parts outside the CDR3, is DAGVTQSPTHLIKTRGQQVTLRCSPKSGHDTVSWYQQALGQGPQFIFQYYEEEERQRGNFPDRFSGHQFPNYSSELNVNALLLGDSALYLCASSKPGQGAWETQYFGPGTRLLVL.

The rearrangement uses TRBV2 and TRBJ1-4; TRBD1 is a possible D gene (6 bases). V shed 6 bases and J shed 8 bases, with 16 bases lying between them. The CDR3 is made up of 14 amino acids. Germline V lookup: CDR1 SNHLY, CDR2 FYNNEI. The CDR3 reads CASSLQGTGEKLFF. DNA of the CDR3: TGTGCCAGCAGCCTACAGGGAACGGGCGAAAAACTGTTTTTT.

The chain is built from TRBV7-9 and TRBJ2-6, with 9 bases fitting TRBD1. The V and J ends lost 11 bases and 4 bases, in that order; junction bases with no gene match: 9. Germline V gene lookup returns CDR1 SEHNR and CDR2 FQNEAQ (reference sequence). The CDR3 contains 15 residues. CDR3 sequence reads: CAARDRVGGANVLTF. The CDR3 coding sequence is TGTGCCGCCCGGGACAGGGTAGGAGGGGCCAACGTCCTGACTTTC.

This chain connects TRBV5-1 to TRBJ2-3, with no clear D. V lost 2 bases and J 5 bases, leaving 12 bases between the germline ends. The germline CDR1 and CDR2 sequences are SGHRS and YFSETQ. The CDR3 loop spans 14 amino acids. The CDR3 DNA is TGCGCCAGCAGCTTCGCTAAGGGTCAAGATACGCAGTATTTT. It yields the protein CASSFAKGQDTQYF.

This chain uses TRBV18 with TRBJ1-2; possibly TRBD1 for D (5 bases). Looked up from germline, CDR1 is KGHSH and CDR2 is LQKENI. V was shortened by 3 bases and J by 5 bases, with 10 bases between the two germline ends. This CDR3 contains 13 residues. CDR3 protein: CASSPVGEYGYTF. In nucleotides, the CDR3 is TGTGCCAGCTCACCGGTGGGGGAGTATGGCTACACCTTC. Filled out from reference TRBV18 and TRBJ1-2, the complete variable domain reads NAGVMQNPRHLVRRRGQEARLRCSPMKGHSHVYWYRQLPEEGLKFMVYLQKENIIDESGMPKERFSAEFPKEGPSILRIQQVVRGDSAAYFCASSPVGEYGYTFGSGTRLTVV.

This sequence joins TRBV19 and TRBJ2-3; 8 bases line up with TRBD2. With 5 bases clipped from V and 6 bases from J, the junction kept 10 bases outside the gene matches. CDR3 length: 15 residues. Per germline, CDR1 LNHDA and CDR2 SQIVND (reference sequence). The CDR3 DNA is TGTGCCAGTAGTCCAGGGACTAGGAGTCCTGATACGCAGTATTTT. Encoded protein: CASSPGTRSPDTQYF.

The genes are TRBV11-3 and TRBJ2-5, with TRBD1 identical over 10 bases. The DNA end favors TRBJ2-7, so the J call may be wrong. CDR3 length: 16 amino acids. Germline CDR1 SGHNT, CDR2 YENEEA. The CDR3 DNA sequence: TGTGCCAGCAGCTTAGGAACCGGGACAGGGGTTTACGAGCAGTACTTC. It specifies CASSLGTGTGVYEQYF.

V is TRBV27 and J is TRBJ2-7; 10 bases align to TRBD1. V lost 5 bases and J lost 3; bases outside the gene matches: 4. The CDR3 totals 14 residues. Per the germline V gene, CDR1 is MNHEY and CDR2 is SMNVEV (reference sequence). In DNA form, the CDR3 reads TGTGCCAGCAGTACTTGGACAGGGGGCTACGAGCAGTACTTC. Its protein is CASSTWTGGYEQYF.

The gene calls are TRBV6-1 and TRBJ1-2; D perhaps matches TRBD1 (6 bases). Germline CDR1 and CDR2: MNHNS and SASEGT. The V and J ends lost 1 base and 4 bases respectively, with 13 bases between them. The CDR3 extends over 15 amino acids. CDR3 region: CASSEDNRVGYGYTF. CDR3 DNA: TGTGCCAGCAGTGAAGATAACAGGGTTGGCTATGGCTACACCTTC.

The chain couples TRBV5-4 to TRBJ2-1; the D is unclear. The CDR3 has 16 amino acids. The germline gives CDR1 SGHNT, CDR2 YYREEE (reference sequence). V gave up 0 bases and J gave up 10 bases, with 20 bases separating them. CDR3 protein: CASSLDGFRALGEQFF. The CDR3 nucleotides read TGTGCCAGCAGCTTGGATGGTTTTCGGGCCCTCGGAGAGCAGTTCTTC.

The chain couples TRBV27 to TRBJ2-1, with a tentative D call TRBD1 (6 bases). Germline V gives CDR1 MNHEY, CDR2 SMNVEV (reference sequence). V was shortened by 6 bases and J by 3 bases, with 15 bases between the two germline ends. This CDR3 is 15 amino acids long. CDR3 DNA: TGTGCCAGCAGAGCAGGGGATTCCCGCTACAATGAGCAGTTCTTC. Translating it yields CASRAGDSRYNEQFF.

CDR3 DNA: TGTGCCAGCAGCTTGAGGCTGGCCGAAATTGAGACTGAAGCTTTCTTT. This translates into CASSLRLAEIETEAFF. This sequence joins TRBV5-6 and TRBJ1-1, with D uncertain. CDR3 length: 16 amino acids. The V end was cut by 1 base, the J end by 5 bases, with 18 bases between. CDR1 and CDR2 (germline): SGHDT, YYEEEE.

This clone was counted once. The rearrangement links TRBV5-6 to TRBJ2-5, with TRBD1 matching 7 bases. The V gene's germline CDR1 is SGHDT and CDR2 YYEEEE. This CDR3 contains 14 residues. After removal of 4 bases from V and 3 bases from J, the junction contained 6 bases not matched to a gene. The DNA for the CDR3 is TGTGCCAGCAGCAGCTCCGGGACAGAAGAGACCCAGTACTTC. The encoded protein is CASSSSGTEETQYF.

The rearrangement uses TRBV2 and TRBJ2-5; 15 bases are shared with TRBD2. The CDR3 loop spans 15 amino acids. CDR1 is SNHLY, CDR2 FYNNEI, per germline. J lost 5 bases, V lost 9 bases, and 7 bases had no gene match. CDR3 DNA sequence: TGTGCCAGAGGGACTAGCGGGAGGAGAGGGGAGACCCAGTACTTC. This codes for CARGTSGRRGETQYF.

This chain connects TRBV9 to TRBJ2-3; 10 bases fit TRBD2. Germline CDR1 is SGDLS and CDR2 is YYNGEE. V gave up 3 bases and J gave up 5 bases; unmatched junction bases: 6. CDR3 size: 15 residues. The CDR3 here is CASSATSGDRDTQYF. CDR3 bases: TGTGCCAGCAGCGCCACTAGCGGGGATCGAGATACGCAGTATTTT.

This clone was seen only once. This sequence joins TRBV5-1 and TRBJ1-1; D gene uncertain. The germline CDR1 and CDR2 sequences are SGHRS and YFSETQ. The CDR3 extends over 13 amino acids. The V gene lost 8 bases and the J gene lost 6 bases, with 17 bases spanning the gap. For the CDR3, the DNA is TGCGCCAGTCGCCGGGTACCCGCTTCTGAAGCTTTCTTT. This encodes CASRRVPASEAFF.

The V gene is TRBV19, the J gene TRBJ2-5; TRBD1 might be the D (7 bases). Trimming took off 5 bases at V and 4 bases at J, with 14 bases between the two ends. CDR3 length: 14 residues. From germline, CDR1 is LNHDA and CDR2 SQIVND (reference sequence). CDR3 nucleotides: TGTGCCAGTAGTCAGGGGGGCCCCGGAGAGACCCAGTACTTC. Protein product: CASSQGGPGETQYF.

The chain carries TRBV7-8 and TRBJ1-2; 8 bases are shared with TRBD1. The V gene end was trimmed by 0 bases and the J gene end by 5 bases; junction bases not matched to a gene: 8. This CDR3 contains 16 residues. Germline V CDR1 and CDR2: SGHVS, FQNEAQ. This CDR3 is CASSLAQGAYGYGYTF. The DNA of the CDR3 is TGTGCCAGCAGCTTAGCGCAGGGGGCTTACGGGTATGGCTACACCTTC.

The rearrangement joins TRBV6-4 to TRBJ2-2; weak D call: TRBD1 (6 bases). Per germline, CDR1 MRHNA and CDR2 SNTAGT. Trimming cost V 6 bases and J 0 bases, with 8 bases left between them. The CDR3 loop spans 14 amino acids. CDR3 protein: CASRQGPNTGELFF. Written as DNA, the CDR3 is TGTGCCAGCAGACAGGGCCCGAACACCGGGGAGCTGTTTTTT.

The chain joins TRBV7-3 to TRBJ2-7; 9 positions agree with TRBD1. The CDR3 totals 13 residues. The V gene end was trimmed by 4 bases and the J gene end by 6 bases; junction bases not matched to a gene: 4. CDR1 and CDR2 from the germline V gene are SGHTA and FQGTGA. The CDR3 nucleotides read TGTGCCAGCAGCTGGGACAGGGATAGCGAGCAGTACTTC. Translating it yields CASSWDRDSEQYF.

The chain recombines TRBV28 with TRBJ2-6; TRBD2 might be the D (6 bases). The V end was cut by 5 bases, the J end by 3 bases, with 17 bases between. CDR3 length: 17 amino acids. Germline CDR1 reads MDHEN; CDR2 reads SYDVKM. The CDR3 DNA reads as TGTGCCAGCAGTCTATTGGTCTCCGGGGGTGGGGCCAACGTCCTGACTTTC. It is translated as CASSLLVSGGGANVLTF.

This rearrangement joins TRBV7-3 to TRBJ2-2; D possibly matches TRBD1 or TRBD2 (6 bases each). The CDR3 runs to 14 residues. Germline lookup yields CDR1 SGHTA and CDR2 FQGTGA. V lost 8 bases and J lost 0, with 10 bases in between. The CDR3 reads CASAGHSNTGELFF. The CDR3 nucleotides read TGTGCCAGCGCGGGACACTCGAACACCGGGGAGCTGTTTTTT.